This is a list of T cell receptor beta chains from one sample in a study of CD8 T cells in ankylosing spondylitis. Each CDR3 protein gets one entry after TCRdb re-called the 5' RACE reads with MiXCR. The profile shows approximately 240,000 distinct CDR3 sequences, approximately 10% of them singletons. Source material: blood, either unsorted or a sorted T cell fraction (not recorded which). These receptor sequences come from a male donor with ankylosing spondylitis or in good health (not recorded which). CDR3s include the opening cysteine and the closing phenylalanine or tryptophan. A D gene is named only where the DNA matches it firmly. Size is omitted from some rows. Given values are once, few, many or a class for expanded clones.

len,abundance,j_gene,d_gene,v_gene,CDR3nt,CDR3aa
13,many,TRBJ2-1,NA,TRBV11-2,TGTGCCAGCAGCTTAGAGCGGGCGGCTGAGCAGTTCTTC,CASSLERAAEQFF
16,many,TRBJ2-2,TRBD1,TRBV5-1,TGCGCCAGCACGGAACGACAGGGAGCAGGCACCGGGGAGCTGTTTTTT,CASTERQGAGTGELFF
16,NA,TRBJ2-5,NA,TRBV28,TGTGCCAGCAGTCCCCCCCGACAGGCCTTCCAAGAGACCCAGTACTTC,CASSPPRQAFQETQYF
15,many,TRBJ2-1,TRBD2,TRBV20-1,TGCAGTGCTAGCCCCGGGACTAGTCCTATCAATGAGCAGTTCTTC,CSASPGTSPINEQFF
14,few,TRBJ2-7,NA,TRBV30,TGTGCCTGGAGTCGCAGGGAATCTTCTTACGAGCAGTACTTC,CAWSRRESSYEQYF
13,NA,TRBJ2-7,TRBD1,TRBV2,TGTGCCAGCGGACAACAGGGGCCCTACGAGCAGTACTTC,CASGQQGPYEQYF
15,NA,TRBJ2-3,NA,TRBV12-3/TRBV12-4,TGTGCCAGCAGTTTTACCCCCACGACCGGGGATACGCAGTATTTT,CASSFTPTTGDTQYF
15,many,TRBJ1-2,NA,TRBV21-1,TGTGCCAGCGTCCAGTCCCACTATGAGATCTATGGCTACACCTTC,CASVQSHYEIYGYTF
13,many,TRBJ2-7,TRBD1,TRBV20-1,TGCAGTGCTGCAGGGACAGACCTCGGGGAGCAGTACTTC,CSAAGTDLGEQYF
16,many,TRBJ2-3,NA,TRBV20-1,TGCAGTGCTAGATCCCCCGACCGAAAATTAGGAGATACGCAGTATTTT,CSARSPDRKLGDTQYF
12,few,TRBJ2-7,NA,TRBV27,TGTGCCAGCCGCCTACTCGGTGCCGAGCAGTACTTC,CASRLLGAEQYF
15,many,TRBJ2-1,TRBD2,TRBV20-1,TGCAGTGCTCGGACTAGCGGGACGGTCTACAATGAGCAGTTCTTC,CSARTSGTVYNEQFF
14,NA,TRBJ2-3,TRBD1,TRBV30,TGTGCCTGGGGGACAGGGGAATACACAGATACGCAGTATTTT,CAWGTGEYTDTQYF
14,many,TRBJ2-2,NA,TRBV29-1,TGCAGCGTTGGGGCTAGCGTGAACACCGGGGAGCTGTTTTTT,CSVGASVNTGELFF
14,many,TRBJ2-5,NA,TRBV12-5,TGTGCTAGTGGTTCGCGATCGTCGAAAGAGACCCAGTACTTC,CASGSRSSKETQYF
16,few,TRBJ2-7,TRBD1,TRBV3-1,TGTGCCAGCAGCCGGGGAATTACAGGGGGCTCGGGTGAGCAGTACTTC,CASSRGITGGSGEQYF
15,many,TRBJ2-7,TRBD2,TRBV5-1,TGCGCCAGCAGCTTGGGCCATCCGGGAGGCTACGAGCAGTACTTC,CASSLGHPGGYEQYF
14,many,TRBJ2-5,NA,TRBV25-1,TGTGCCAGCAGGGGGGGACCGGCGGGAGAGACCCAGTACTTC,CASRGGPAGETQYF
10,many,TRBJ2-3,NA,TRBV30,TGTGCCTGGAGCACAGATACGCAGTATTTT,CAWSTDTQYF
14,few,TRBJ2-7,NA,TRBV4-1,TGCGCCAGCAGCCAAGATCAACTACCGGGCGAGCAGTACTTC,CASSQDQLPGEQYF
10,many,TRBJ2-7,NA,TRBV12-3/TRBV12-4,TGTGCCAGCAGCCTCTACGAGCAGTACTTC,CASSLYEQYF
15,many,TRBJ2-7,NA,TRBV5-1,TGCGCCAGCAGCTTGGAGGGGAGTGGACCCCACGAGCAGTACTTC,CASSLEGSGPHEQYF
18,NA,TRBJ1-5,NA,TRBV2,TGTGCCAGCAGTGAACCCAGCCAGACAGCCTATAGCAATCAGCCCCAGCATTTT,CASSEPSQTAYSNQPQHF
16,few,TRBJ2-1,NA,TRBV7-9,TGTGCCAGCAGCTTAGGGCCCGGGATTCGGAGCAATGAGCAGTTCTTC,CASSLGPGIRSNEQFF
14,NA,TRBJ2-5,NA,TRBV12-3/TRBV12-4,TGTGCCAGCGGAGTCGGGTCGGAGCAAGAGACCCAGTACTTC,CASGVGSEQETQYF
14,many,TRBJ1-5,NA,TRBV6-1,TGTGCCAGCAGCCCCACGGGGTCCGGAGCAACCCAGCATTTT,CASSPTGSGATQHF
13,many,TRBJ2-1,TRBD1,TRBV4-2,TGTGCCAGCAGCCAGGAAGAGGGGGCTCGGCAGTTCTTC,CASSQEEGARQFF
16,many,TRBJ1-5,NA,TRBV12-3/TRBV12-4,TGTGCCAGCAGTTTAGAAGGGGGAGGGGCAAATCAGCCCCAGCATTTT,CASSLEGGGANQPQHF
16,few,TRBJ2-3,TRBD2,TRBV6-1,TGTGCCAGCACCGGGGGGCTAGCGGGGGGGACAGATACGCAGTATTTT,CASTGGLAGGTDTQYF
16,many,TRBJ2-3,TRBD2,TRBV4-2,TGTGCCAGCAGCCAAGACGAAGCGGGAGGCACAGATACGCAGTATTTT,CASSQDEAGGTDTQYF
11,NA,TRBJ2-7,NA,TRBV29-1,TGCAGCGCTGCTGCAGCCTACGAGCAGTACTTC,CSAAAAYEQYF
13,NA,TRBJ2-1,NA,TRBV30,TGTGCCTGGAGCCAGGGGTGGTACAATGAGCAGTTCTTC,CAWSQGWYNEQFF
14,many,TRBJ1-6,NA,TRBV30,TGTGCCTGGAGTTTGGGCCAGTTAAATTCACCCCTCCACTTT,CAWSLGQLNSPLHF
16,many,TRBJ2-4,NA,TRBV28,TGTGCCAGCAGTTACCCAGGGGGGGTGGCAGGAAACATTCAGTACTTC,CASSYPGGVAGNIQYF
13,NA,TRBJ2-7,NA,TRBV19,TGTGCCAGTAGTGATCCGGACTCCTACGAGCAGTACTTC,CASSDPDSYEQYF
13,many,TRBJ2-7,NA,TRBV20-1,TGCAGTGCCCCACTAGACAGTTCTTACGAGCAGTACTTC,CSAPLDSSYEQYF
15,many,TRBJ2-3,NA,TRBV6-1,TGTGCCAGCAGTGATCCCACGGAGCACTCAGATACGCAGTATTTT,CASSDPTEHSDTQYF
15,many,TRBJ2-1,TRBD1,TRBV11-2,TGTGCCAGCAGCTCAGGGGGCGTATTAAGGAATGAGCAGTTCTTC,CASSSGGVLRNEQFF
13,NA,TRBJ1-2,NA,TRBV29-1,TGCAGCGACCGAACAGCCCCTAACTATGGCTACACCTTC,CSDRTAPNYGYTF
14,many,TRBJ1-5,NA,TRBV4-1,TGCGCCAGCAGCCCCCAGGGGTTCAATCAGCCCCAGCATTTT,CASSPQGFNQPQHF
14,many,TRBJ2-3,TRBD2,TRBV20-1,TGCAGTGCTAGCCCTAGCGGACCCACAGATACGCAGTATTTT,CSASPSGPTDTQYF
14,many,TRBJ1-6,NA,TRBV27,TGTGCCAGCAGTTTAAGGACGGGTAATTCACCCCTCCACTTT,CASSLRTGNSPLHF
14,many,TRBJ2-7,TRBD1,TRBV4-2,TGTGCCAGCAGCCATGGACAGGGGGCCTACGAGCAGTACTTC,CASSHGQGAYEQYF
14,many,TRBJ1-2,TRBD1,TRBV7-9,TGTGCCACCGTTTCGGGACAGGGTTCAAGTGGCTACACCTTC,CATVSGQGSSGYTF
14,NA,TRBJ1-1,NA,TRBV6-1,TGTGCCAGCATGGGTTGGGGGGCGAACACTGAAGCTTTCTTT,CASMGWGANTEAFF
16,many,TRBJ2-3,NA,TRBV5-1,TGCGCCAGCAGCTTGGGAGGCAGGAACCCCACAGATACGCAGTATTTT,CASSLGGRNPTDTQYF
15,few,TRBJ2-7,NA,TRBV4-1,TGCGCCAGCAGCCAAGGCGTAGACGTCTCATACGAGCAGTACTTC,CASSQGVDVSYEQYF
15,many,TRBJ2-6,NA,TRBV30,TGTGCCTGGAGCAACGGGGCTTCTGGGGCCAACGTCCTGACTTTC,CAWSNGASGANVLTF
15,NA,TRBJ1-5,NA,TRBV27,TGTGCCAGCAGTCCCCGCATAGATAGCAATCAGCCCCAGCATTTT,CASSPRIDSNQPQHF
16,many,TRBJ2-3,NA,TRBV10-3,TGTGCCATCAGTGTCTCCCGAGAGTCTAGCACAGATACGCAGTATTTT,CAISVSRESSTDTQYF
12,NA,TRBJ2-5,TRBD1,TRBV20-1,TGCAGTACTCGGACAGGGCGGGAGACCCAGTACTTC,CSTRTGRETQYF
15,many,TRBJ1-3,NA,TRBV25-1,TGTGCCAGCAGTTCCCCAGGCACCTCTGGAAACACCATATATTTT,CASSSPGTSGNTIYF
18,many,TRBJ2-6,TRBD2,TRBV4-1,TGCGCCAGCAGCCAAGGCCCATCCCGGGGGGCTGGGGCCAACGTCCTGACTTTC,CASSQGPSRGAGANVLTF
14,many,TRBJ1-3,NA,TRBV25-1,TGTGCCAGCACGGATCGGTTGGCTGGAAACACCATATATTTT,CASTDRLAGNTIYF
12,few,TRBJ1-6,NA,TRBV25-1,TGTGCCAGCAGTGGTGATAATTCACCCCTCCACTTT,CASSGDNSPLHF